These 27 T cell receptor beta chains originate from one sample sequenced in a study of blood T cell repertoires in COVID-19. Sequencing used immunoSEQ multiplex PCR; TCRdb keeps in-frame clones, though not all of them. The sample carries 130,000 or so clones, about 80% recorded once. The sample taken for sequencing was PBMCs or T cells enriched from blood (not recorded which). These TCRs come from a middle-aged man with acute COVID-19.

The chain has TRBV7-9 and TRBJ2-5; TRBD2 is a possible D gene (6 bases). The V end lost 5 bases, the J end lost 0 bases, and 13 bases lay between the germline ends. Germline lookup yields CDR1 SEHNR and CDR2 FQNEAQ (reference sequence). The CDR3 loop spans 15 amino acids. CDR3 in amino acids: CASSRRGGDQETQYF. The CDR3 coding sequence is TGTGCCAGCAGCAGAAGAGGAGGGGACCAAGAGACCCAGTACTTC.

The chain joins TRBV5-4 to TRBJ2-5; 12 nucleotides line up with TRBD2. J was trimmed by 3 bases and V by 0 bases; bases with no gene match: 3. CDR3 size: 16 residues. Germline values: CDR1 SGHNT, CDR2 YYREEE (reference sequence). CDR3 region: CASSLASGGAEETQYF. Written as DNA, the CDR3 is TGTGCCAGCAGCTTGGCTAGCGGGGGGGCGGAAGAGACCCAGTACTTC.

This clone appeared a few times. The chain uses TRBV30 and TRBJ2-5, with a weak D call TRBD2 (5 bases). Germline V gene data show CDR1 as GTSNPN and CDR2 as SVGIG (reference sequence). V shed 2 bases and J shed 5 bases, with 15 bases lying between them. There are 14 residues in the CDR3. In DNA, the CDR3 is TGTGCCTGGAGTCCACGGGGAGTAGGGGAGACCCAGTACTTC. Translating gives CAWSPRGVGETQYF.

V usage is TRBV10-3 and J usage is TRBJ2-7; TRBD2 matches at 10 bases. The trim removed 6 bases at V and 5 bases at J, leaving 1 base unmatched. The CDR3 sequence is 12 residues long. The germline V gene encodes CDR1 ENHRY and CDR2 SYGVKD. As DNA, the CDR3 is TGTGCCATCAGAGCGGGAGGGAACGAGCAGTACTTC. Translation: CAIRAGGNEQYF.

The V gene is TRBV11-1, the J gene TRBJ1-1; a possible D gene is TRBD1 (5 bases). From germline, CDR1 is SGHAT and CDR2 FQDESV (reference sequence). With 2 bases removed from V and 6 bases from J, the gap between germline ends came to 10 bases. The CDR3 spans 13 residues. DNA for the CDR3: TGTGCCAGCAGCTTACAAGGGGAGGCTGAAGCTTTCTTT. This encodes CASSLQGEAEAFF.

This chain links TRBV9 with TRBJ1-4, with a weak D call TRBD1 (6 bases). V gave up 3 bases and J gave up 4 bases, with 16 bases separating them. Germline V gives CDR1 SGDLS, CDR2 YYNGEE. This CDR3 region has 16 residues. CDR3 region: CASSADIGQRNEKLFF. The CDR3 bases are TGTGCCAGCAGCGCTGATATAGGACAGCGTAATGAAAAACTGTTTTTT.

CDR3 coding DNA: TGTGCCAGCAGCCCACCCGCTGGGAGAAACTATGGCTACACCTTC. This translates into CASSPPAGRNYGYTF. The V call is TRBV7-9, the J call TRBJ1-2; D gene ambiguous. Germline V lookup: CDR1 SEHNR, CDR2 FQNEAQ (reference sequence). V was cut by 5 bases and J by 2 bases, with 15 bases left in between. This CDR3 region has 15 residues.

The rearrangement links TRBV6-6 to TRBJ2-5; 9 bases are shared with TRBD2. Germline V gene data show CDR1 as MNHNY and CDR2 as SVGAGI (reference sequence). This CDR3 is built from 13 residues. V shed 10 bases, J shed 5 bases, and the junction held 8 bases outside the gene matches. CDR3 region: CATREGGFETQYF. CDR3 bases: TGTGCCACGCGGGAGGGCGGTTTTGAGACCCAGTACTTC.

For the CDR3, the DNA is TGCAGCGTCACCCGAAGTGGGACAGGGTGGGGGGAGCTGTTTTTT. This codes for CSVTRSGTGWGELFF. This chain joins TRBV29-1 and TRBJ2-2; 9 bases align to TRBD1. Germline CDR1 SQVTM, CDR2 ANQGSEA. V gave up 6 bases and J gave up 8 bases; unmatched junction bases: 13. The CDR3 has 15 residues.

This chain connects TRBV19 to TRBJ2-5; 13 bases align to TRBD2. CDR3 length equals 16 residues. The germline V gene encodes CDR1 LNHDA and CDR2 SQIVND (reference sequence). V trimming: 4 bases; J trimming: 4 bases; junction bases outside the gene matches: 6. CDR3 in amino acids: CASSKGLAGVTETQYF. The CDR3 coding sequence is TGTGCCAGTAGTAAAGGACTAGCGGGAGTAACAGAGACCCAGTACTTC.

This sequence joins TRBV6-1 and TRBJ2-5; the D gene is possibly TRBD2 (5 bases). This CDR3 comprises 15 residues. Between the trimmed V and J ends, which lost 1 base and 2 bases, there was a span of 11 bases. Germline-derived CDR1 and CDR2 are MNHNS and SASEGT. DNA of the CDR3: TGTGCCAGCAGTGAAGTCGGGGTCCTACAAGAGACCCAGTACTTC. Translation gives CASSEVGVLQETQYF.

The chain joins TRBV9 to TRBJ2-2, with 9 nucleotides matching TRBD1. Germline trimming cut 4 bases from V and 1 base from J; bases unmatched to any gene: 5. The germline CDR1 and CDR2 sequences are SGDLS and YYNGEE. The CDR3 is 16 amino acids. Written as DNA, the CDR3 is TGTGCCAGCAGCCCCAGACAGGGGGTGAACACCGGGGAGCTGTTTTTT. This sequence encodes CASSPRQGVNTGELFF.

This sequence joins TRBV27 and TRBJ2-1; 12 nucleotides agree with TRBD2. The V and J ends lost 4 bases and 4 bases, in that order; junction bases with no gene match: 5. Germline V gene sequence: CDR1 MNHEY, CDR2 SMNVEV (reference sequence). The CDR3 is 16 residues long. CDR3 sequence reads: CASSSWTSGEYNEQFF. The CDR3, as DNA: TGTGCCAGCAGTTCCTGGACTAGCGGGGAGTACAATGAGCAGTTCTTC.

Turning to this clone: One end of the junction fails to match germline, which may point to a read error. J is TRBJ2-5 and V is TRBV29-1; D gene uncertain. This CDR3 comprises 14 residues. From germline, CDR1 is SQVTM and CDR2 ANQGSEA. The CDR3 sequence is CSVEETAPGETQYF. The CDR3 DNA sequence: TGCAGCGTGGAAGAGACTGCCCCCGGGGAGACCCAGTACTTC.

The rearrangement links TRBV18 to TRBJ1-2, with D possibly matching TRBD1 (5 bases). The V gene lost 1 base and the J gene lost 4 bases, with 16 bases spanning the gap. The CDR3 runs to 16 residues. CDR1 is KGHSH, CDR2 LQKENI, per germline. The CDR3 loop is CASSPQGRKESYGYTF. The DNA for the CDR3 is TGTGCCAGCTCACCACAGGGGCGCAAGGAGTCCTATGGCTACACCTTC. Filled out from reference TRBV18 and TRBJ1-2, the complete variable domain reads NAGVMQNPRHLVRRRGQEARLRCSPMKGHSHVYWYRQLPEEGLKFMVYLQKENIIDESGMPKERFSAEFPKEGPSILRIQQVVRGDSAAYFCASSPQGRKESYGYTFGSGTRLTVV.

The chain joins TRBV7-6 to TRBJ1-1; 8 bases map to TRBD1. The CDR3 spans 19 residues. CDR1 SGHVS and CDR2 FNYEAQ come from the germline V gene. V trimming: 5 bases; J trimming: 1 base; junction bases outside the gene matches: 18. The CDR3 bases are TGTGCCAGCAGCCTTCGCCCCGTATTTACCGGGACAGGGAACACTGAAGCTTTCTTT. Its protein is CASSLRPVFTGTGNTEAFF.

V and J are TRBV5-1 and TRBJ1-1, with 9 bases aligning to TRBD1. Looked up from germline, CDR1 is SGHRS and CDR2 is YFSETQ. Losses at the gene ends were 0 bases for V and 5 bases for J; bases not matched to a gene: 5. There are 15 residues in the CDR3. The CDR3 is CASSLGTGAGTEAFF. CDR3 DNA: TGCGCCAGCAGCTTGGGGACAGGGGCGGGAACTGAAGCTTTCTTT. Looking up the rest from reference TRBV5-1 and TRBJ1-1 gives the full variable domain: KAGVTQTPRYLIKTRGQQVTLSCSPISGHRSVSWYQQTPGQGLQFLFEYFSETQRNKGNFPGRFSGRQFSNSRSEMNVSTLELGDSALYLCASSLGTGAGTEAFFGQGTRLTVV.

The chain uses TRBV30 and TRBJ1-4, with TRBD1 matching over 10 bases. Germline-derived CDR1 and CDR2 are GTSNPN and SVGIG (reference sequence). V lost 3 bases and J lost 6; bases outside the gene matches: 7. This CDR3 spans 15 amino acids. The CDR3 spells CAWRPRQGADEKLFF. Written as DNA, the CDR3 is TGTGCCTGGAGACCCCGACAGGGGGCGGATGAAAAACTGTTTTTT.

CDR3 sequence reads: CASSPSGGANVLTF. DNA of the CDR3: TGTGCCAGCAGCCCCTCCGGGGGGGCCAACGTCCTGACTTTC. The chain joins TRBV3-1 (or the pseudogene TRBV3-2) to TRBJ2-6; D not certain. Germline assignment: CDR1 LGHDT and CDR2 YNNKEL (reference sequence). The CDR3 is made up of 14 amino acids. The V gene lost 4 bases and the J gene lost 4 bases, with 8 bases spanning the gap.

J is TRBJ2-5 and V is TRBV28, with no clear D. The CDR3 runs 15 residues. The V gene's germline CDR1 is MDHEN and CDR2 SYDVKM. Trimming removed 2 bases from V and 2 bases from J, with 12 bases in between. CDR3 loop: CASSLPLAQQETQYF. The CDR3 DNA reads as TGTGCCAGCAGTTTACCTCTGGCTCAGCAAGAGACCCAGTACTTC.

With regard to this clone: Other DNA sequences of this sample code for an identical CDR3. This chain uses TRBV6-2 or TRBV6-3 with TRBJ2-7; the D gene is possibly TRBD1 (6 bases). Germline values: CDR1 MNHEY, CDR2 SVGEGT. Trimming removed 4 bases from V and 4 bases from J, with 8 bases in between. This CDR3 contains 12 residues. CDR3 region: CASSWTAYEQYF. For the CDR3, the DNA is TGTGCCAGCAGTTGGACAGCTTACGAGCAGTACTTC.

The V and J genes are TRBV24-1 and TRBJ2-6; D might be TRBD1 (8 bases). The CDR3 contains 19 residues. Trimming took off 3 bases at V and 0 bases at J, with 17 bases between the two ends. Germline V gene data show CDR1 as KGHDR and CDR2 as SFDVKD. CDR3: CATSDPTQGGDSGANVLTF. As DNA, the CDR3 is TGTGCCACCAGTGATCCAACACAGGGGGGGGACTCTGGGGCCAACGTCCTGACTTTC.

Turning to this clone: The same CDR3 also results from other DNA sequences found in this sample. This sequence joins TRBV7-9 and TRBJ1-5; weak D call: TRBD1 (5 bases). The CDR3 consists of 14 residues. The germline V and J ends were trimmed by 3 bases and 6 bases, with 12 bases remaining between them. Germline V gene sequence: CDR1 SEHNR, CDR2 FQNEAQ (reference sequence). The CDR3 DNA sequence: TGTGCCAGCAGCTTGGGGCAGGGCGGTCAGCCCCAGCATTTT. This encodes CASSLGQGGQPQHF.

This chain joins TRBV28 and TRBJ2-7; 7 positions match TRBD1. Germline values: CDR1 MDHEN, CDR2 SYDVKM. Unmatched junction bases numbered 7, after V lost 6 bases and J lost 2 bases. This CDR3 region has 14 residues. For the CDR3, the DNA is TGTGCCAGCAGCTTCGGGGACAGCCCCTACGAGCAGTACTTC. Amino acid sequence: CASSFGDSPYEQYF.

The chain joins TRBV4-2 to TRBJ1-6; 9 bases map to TRBD1. V shed 2 bases, J shed 9 bases, and the junction held 11 bases outside the gene matches. Germline CDR1 is LGHNA and CDR2 is YNFKEQ. CDR3 length equals 17 residues. The CDR3 sequence: CASSQLPEATGGSPLHF. The CDR3 coding sequence is TGTGCCAGCAGCCAACTACCAGAGGCGACAGGGGGTTCACCCCTCCACTTT.

The sample holds a few counts of this clone. V is TRBV19 and J is TRBJ2-6; D possibly corresponds to TRBD2 (6 bases). Trimming stripped 6 bases from V and 2 bases from J, with 17 bases between. The CDR3 is made up of 17 amino acids. The V gene's germline CDR1 is LNHDA and CDR2 SQIVND (reference sequence). CDR3 region: CASRPGVGVTGANVLTF. The CDR3, as DNA: TGTGCCAGTAGGCCGGGAGTCGGAGTAACTGGGGCCAACGTCCTGACTTTC. The whole variable domain, remainder taken from reference TRBV19 and TRBJ2-6, is DGGITQSPKYLFRKEGQNVTLSCEQNLNHDAMYWYRQDPGQGLRLIYYSQIVNDFQKGDIAEGYSVSREKKESFPLTVTSAQKNPTAFYLCASRPGVGVTGANVLTFGAGSRLTVL.

This clone was picked up one time. The chain carries TRBV21-1 and TRBJ2-7; TRBD2, the table's D call, was not compared with the DNA. TRBV21-1 is a pseudogene. This CDR3 comprises 16 residues. CDR3 DNA sequence: TGTGCCAGCAGCAAAGACGGATTAGCTTCTGACTACGAGCAGTACTTC. Translated: CASSKDGLASDYEQYF.